The clone carrying this T cell receptor (beta chain) appeared many times. What it recognizes is unknown. These data come from a study of T cell repertoires in cytomegalovirus infection. Overall study context: Evidence of both CMV infection and a matching HLA type came from public TCR beta signatures. Study findings and constraints: The study found HLA-C-restricted CMV-specific TCR beta clonotypes dominating the ex vivo response. The cumulative frequency of public TCR beta families distinguished individuals who carried CMV together with the relevant HLA.

The V gene lost 2 bases and the J gene lost 5 bases, with 8 bases spanning the gap. Germline values: CDR1 SGHAT, CDR2 FQNNGV. The CDR3 extends over 13 amino acids. TCRdb passed the reads through MiXCR, listing each CDR3 protein once. This sample has approximately 750,000 distinct CDR3 sequences, with 35% found just once. Material for sequencing was PBMCs. This clonotype was sampled from a human donor in good health (CMV status not recorded). Some clones in this sample may be carry-over from other donors' samples. V usage is TRBV11-2 and J usage is TRBJ2-3; D perhaps matches TRBD1 (6 bases). As DNA, the CDR3 is TGTGCCAGCAGCTTATCAGGGGAAGATACGCAGTATTTT. Residues: CASSLSGEDTQYF.